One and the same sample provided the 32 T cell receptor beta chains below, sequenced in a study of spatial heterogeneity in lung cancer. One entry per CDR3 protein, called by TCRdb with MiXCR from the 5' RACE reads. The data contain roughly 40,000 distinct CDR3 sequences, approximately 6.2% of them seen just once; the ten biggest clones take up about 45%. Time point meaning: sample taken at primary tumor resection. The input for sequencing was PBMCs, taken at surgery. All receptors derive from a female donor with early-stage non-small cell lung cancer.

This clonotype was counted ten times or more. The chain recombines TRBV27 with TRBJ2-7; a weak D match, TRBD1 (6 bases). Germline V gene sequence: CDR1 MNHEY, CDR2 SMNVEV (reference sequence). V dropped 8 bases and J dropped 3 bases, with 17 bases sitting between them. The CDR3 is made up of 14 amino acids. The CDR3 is CASAMRQGFYEQYF. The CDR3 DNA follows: TGTGCCAGCGCGATGAGGCAGGGGTTCTACGAGCAGTACTTC.

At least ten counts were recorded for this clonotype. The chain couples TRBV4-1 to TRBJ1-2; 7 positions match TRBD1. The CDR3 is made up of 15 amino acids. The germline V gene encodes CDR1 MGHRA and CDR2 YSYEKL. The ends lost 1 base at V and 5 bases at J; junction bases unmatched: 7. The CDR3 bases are TGCGCCAGCAGCCAAGGTCGGGACAGCCTGTATGGCTACACCTTC. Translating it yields CASSQGRDSLYGYTF.

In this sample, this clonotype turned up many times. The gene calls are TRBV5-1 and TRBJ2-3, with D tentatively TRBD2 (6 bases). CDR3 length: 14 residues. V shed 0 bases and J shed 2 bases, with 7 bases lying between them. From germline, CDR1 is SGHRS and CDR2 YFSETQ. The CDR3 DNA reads TGCGCCAGCAGCTTGGAGCGGGTCACAGATACGCAGTATTTT. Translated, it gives CASSLERVTDTQYF.

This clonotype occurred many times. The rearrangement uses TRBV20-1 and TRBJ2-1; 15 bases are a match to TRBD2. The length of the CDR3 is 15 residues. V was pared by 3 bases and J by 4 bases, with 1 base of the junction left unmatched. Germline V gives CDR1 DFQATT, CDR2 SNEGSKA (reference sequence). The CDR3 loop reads CSARGLAGGYNEQFF. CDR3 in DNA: TGCAGTGCTAGGGGACTAGCGGGGGGTTACAATGAGCAGTTCTTC.

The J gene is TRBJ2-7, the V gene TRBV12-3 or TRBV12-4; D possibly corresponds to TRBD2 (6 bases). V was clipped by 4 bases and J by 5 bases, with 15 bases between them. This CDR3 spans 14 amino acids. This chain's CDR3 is CASSSRRESHEQYF. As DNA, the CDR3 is TGTGCCAGCAGTTCCCGACGGGAGTCCCACGAGCAGTACTTC.

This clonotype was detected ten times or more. CDR3 protein: CASSPGQSVYGYTF. The CDR3 coding sequence is TGTGCCAGCAGTCCGGGACAGTCAGTCTATGGCTACACCTTC. This chain uses TRBV6-5 with TRBJ1-2, with 7 bases fitting TRBD1. Germline CDR1 and CDR2: MNHEY and SVGAGI. With V trimmed by 5 bases and J by 4 bases, 7 bases remained unmatched. The CDR3 is 14 amino acids.

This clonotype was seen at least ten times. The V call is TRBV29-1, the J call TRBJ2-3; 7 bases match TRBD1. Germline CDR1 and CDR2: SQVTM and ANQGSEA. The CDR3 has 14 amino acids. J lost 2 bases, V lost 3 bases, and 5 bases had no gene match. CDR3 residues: CSVDLGTVTDTQYF. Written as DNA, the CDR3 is TGCAGCGTTGACCTCGGGACAGTCACAGATACGCAGTATTTT.

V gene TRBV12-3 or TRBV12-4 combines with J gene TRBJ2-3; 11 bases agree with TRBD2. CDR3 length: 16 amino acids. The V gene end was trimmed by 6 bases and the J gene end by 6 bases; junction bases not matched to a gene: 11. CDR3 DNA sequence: TGTGCCAGCAGACTTACTAGCGGGGGACCTTCCGATACGCAGTATTTT. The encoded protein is CASRLTSGGPSDTQYF.

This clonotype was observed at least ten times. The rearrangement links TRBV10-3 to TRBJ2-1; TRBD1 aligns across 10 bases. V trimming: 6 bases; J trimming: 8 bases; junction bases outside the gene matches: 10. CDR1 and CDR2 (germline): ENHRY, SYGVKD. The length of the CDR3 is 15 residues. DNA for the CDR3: TGTGCCATCAGGAGCTGGACAGGGGGTAGGGATGAGCAGTTCTTC. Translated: CAIRSWTGGRDEQFF.

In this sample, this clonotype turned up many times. CDR3 region: CASSPGQGTYGYTF. CDR3 DNA: TGTGCCAGCAGTCCCGGACAGGGGACCTATGGCTACACCTTC. V is TRBV27 and J is TRBJ1-2, with 9 bases fitting TRBD1. This CDR3 is 14 amino acids long. Germline trimming cut 5 bases from V and 4 bases from J; bases unmatched to any gene: 5. Germline V lookup: CDR1 MNHEY, CDR2 SMNVEV (reference sequence).

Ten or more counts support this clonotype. As DNA, the CDR3 is TGTGCCAGCAGTTTAATTGAGGGGGTTGAAGCTTTCTTT. This translates into CASSLIEGVEAFF. V and J are TRBV12-3 or TRBV12-4 and TRBJ1-1; tentative D call: TRBD1 (6 bases). The length of the CDR3 is 13 residues. V was cut by 2 bases and J by 7 bases, with 11 bases left in between.

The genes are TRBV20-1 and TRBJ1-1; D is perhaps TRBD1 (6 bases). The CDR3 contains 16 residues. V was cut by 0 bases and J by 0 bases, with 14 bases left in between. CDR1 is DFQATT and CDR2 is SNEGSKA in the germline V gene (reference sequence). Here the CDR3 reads CSARDLQGGVNTEAFF. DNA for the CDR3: TGCAGTGCTAGAGATCTACAGGGAGGGGTGAACACTGAAGCTTTCTTT.

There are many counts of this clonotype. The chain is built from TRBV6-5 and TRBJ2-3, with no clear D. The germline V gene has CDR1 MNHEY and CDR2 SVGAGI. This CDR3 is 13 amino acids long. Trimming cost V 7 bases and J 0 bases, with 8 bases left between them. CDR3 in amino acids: CASTYTSTDTQYF. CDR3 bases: TGTGCCAGCACGTACACAAGCACAGATACGCAGTATTTT.

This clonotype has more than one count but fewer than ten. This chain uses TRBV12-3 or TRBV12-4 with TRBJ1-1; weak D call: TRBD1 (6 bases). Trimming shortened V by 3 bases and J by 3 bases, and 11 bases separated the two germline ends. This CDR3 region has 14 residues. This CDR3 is CASSFAGGHTEAFF. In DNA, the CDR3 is TGTGCCAGCAGTTTCGCCGGGGGGCACACTGAAGCTTTCTTT.

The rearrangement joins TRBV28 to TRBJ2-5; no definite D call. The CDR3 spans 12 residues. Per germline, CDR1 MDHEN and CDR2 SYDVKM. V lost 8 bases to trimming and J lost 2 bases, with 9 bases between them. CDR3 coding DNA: TGTGCCAGCTATGGTTATCAAGAGACCCAGTACTTC. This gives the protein CASYGYQETQYF.

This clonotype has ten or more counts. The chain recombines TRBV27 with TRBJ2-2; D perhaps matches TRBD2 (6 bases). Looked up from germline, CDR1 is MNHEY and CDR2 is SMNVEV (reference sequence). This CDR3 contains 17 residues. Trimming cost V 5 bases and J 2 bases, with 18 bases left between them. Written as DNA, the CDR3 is TGTGCCAGCAGTCCTCTCTCTGGGACTGGAAACACCGGGGAGCTGTTTTTT. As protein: CASSPLSGTGNTGELFF.

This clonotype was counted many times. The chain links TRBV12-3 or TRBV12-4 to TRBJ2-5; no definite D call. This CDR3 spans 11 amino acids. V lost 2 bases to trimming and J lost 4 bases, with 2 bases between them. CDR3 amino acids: CASSLRETQYF. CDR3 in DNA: TGTGCCAGCAGTTTAAGAGAGACCCAGTACTTC.

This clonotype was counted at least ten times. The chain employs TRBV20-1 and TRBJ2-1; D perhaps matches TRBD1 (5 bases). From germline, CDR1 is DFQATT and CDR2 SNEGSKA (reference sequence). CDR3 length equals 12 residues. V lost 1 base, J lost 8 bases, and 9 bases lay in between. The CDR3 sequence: CSARGRADEQFF. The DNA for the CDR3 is TGCAGTGCTAGAGGCAGGGCAGATGAGCAGTTCTTC.

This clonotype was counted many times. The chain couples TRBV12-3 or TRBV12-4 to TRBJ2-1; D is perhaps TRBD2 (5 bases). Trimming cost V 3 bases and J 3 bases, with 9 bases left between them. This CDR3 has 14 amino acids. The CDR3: CASSFRSGYNEQFF. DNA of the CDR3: TGTGCCAGCAGTTTTAGGAGCGGCTACAATGAGCAGTTCTTC.

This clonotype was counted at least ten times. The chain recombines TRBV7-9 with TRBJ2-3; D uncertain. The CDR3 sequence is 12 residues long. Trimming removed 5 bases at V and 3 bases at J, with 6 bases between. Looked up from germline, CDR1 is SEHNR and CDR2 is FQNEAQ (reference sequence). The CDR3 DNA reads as TGTGCCAGCAGCCTTTTGACAGATACGCAGTATTTT. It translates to CASSLLTDTQYF.

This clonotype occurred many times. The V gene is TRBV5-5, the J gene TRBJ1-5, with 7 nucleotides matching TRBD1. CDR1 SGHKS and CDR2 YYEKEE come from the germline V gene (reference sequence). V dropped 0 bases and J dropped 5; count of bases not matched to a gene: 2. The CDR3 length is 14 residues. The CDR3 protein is CASSLGQGDQPQHF. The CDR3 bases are TGTGCCAGCAGCTTGGGGCAGGGGGATCAGCCCCAGCATTTT. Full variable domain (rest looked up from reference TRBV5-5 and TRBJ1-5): DAGVTQSPTHLIKTRGQQVTLRCSPISGHKSVSWYQQVLGQGPQFIFQYYEKEERGRGNFPDRFSARQFPNYSSELNVNALLLGDSALYLCASSLGQGDQPQHFGDGTRLSIL.

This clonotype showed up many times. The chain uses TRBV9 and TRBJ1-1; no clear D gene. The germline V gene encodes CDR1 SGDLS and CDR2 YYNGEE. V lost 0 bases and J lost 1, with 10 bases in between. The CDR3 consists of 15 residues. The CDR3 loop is CASSVAGRGNTEAFF. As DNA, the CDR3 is TGTGCCAGCAGCGTAGCTGGGCGGGGGAACACTGAAGCTTTCTTT.

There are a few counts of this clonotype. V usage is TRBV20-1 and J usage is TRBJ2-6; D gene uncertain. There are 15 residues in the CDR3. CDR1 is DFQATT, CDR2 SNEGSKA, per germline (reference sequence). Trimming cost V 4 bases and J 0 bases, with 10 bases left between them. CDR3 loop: CSATRPSSGANVLTF. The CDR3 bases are TGCAGTGCTACCAGACCGAGCTCTGGGGCCAACGTCCTGACTTTC.

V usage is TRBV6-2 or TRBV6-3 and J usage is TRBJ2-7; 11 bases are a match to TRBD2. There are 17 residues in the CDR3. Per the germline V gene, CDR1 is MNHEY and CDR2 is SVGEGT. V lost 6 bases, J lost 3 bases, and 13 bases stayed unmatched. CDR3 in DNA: TGTGCCAGCAGCCGGGCCGGGACTAGCGGTTCTGGCTACGAGCAGTACTTC. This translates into CASSRAGTSGSGYEQYF.

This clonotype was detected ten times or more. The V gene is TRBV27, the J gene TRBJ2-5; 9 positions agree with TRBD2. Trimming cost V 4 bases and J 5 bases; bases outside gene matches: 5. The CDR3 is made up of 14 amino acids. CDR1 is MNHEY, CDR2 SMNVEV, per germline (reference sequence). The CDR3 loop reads CASSSGLARETQYF. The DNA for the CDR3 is TGTGCCAGCAGTTCGGGACTAGCTCGCGAGACCCAGTACTTC.

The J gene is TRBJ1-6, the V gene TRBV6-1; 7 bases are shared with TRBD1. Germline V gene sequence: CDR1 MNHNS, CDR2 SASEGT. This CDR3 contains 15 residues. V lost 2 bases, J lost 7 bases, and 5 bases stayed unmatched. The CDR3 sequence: CASSERQGANSPLHF. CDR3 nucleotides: TGTGCCAGCAGTGAACGACAGGGCGCCAATTCACCCCTCCACTTT.

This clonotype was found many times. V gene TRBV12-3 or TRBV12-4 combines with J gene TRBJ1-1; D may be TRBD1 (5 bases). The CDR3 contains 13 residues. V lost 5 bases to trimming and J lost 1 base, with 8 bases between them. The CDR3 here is CASSQTANTEAFF. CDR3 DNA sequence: TGTGCCAGCAGTCAGACAGCGAACACTGAAGCTTTCTTT.

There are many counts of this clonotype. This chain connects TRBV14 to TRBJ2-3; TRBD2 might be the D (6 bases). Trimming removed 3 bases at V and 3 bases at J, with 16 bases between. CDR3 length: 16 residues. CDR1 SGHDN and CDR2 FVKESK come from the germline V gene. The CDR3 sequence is CASSQQGLSRTDTQYF. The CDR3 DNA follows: TGTGCCAGCAGCCAGCAGGGACTTAGCAGAACAGATACGCAGTATTTT.

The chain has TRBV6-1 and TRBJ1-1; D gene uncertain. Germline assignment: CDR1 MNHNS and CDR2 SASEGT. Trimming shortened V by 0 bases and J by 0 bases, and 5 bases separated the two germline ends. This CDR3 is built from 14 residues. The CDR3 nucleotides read TGTGCCAGCAGTGAAGCGCGCATGAACACTGAAGCTTTCTTT. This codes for CASSEARMNTEAFF.

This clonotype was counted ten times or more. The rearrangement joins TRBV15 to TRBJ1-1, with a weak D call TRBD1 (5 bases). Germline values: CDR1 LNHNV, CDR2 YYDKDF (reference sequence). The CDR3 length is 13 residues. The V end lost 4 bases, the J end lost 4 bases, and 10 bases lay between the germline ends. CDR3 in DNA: TGTGCCACCAGCAAAACTCAGGGCACTGAAGCTTTCTTT. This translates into CATSKTQGTEAFF.

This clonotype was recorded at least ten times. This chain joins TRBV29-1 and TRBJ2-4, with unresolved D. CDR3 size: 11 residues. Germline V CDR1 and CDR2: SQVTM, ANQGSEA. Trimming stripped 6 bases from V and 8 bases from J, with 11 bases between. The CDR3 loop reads CSVGPADIQYF. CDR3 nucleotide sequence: TGCAGCGTCGGTCCCGCGGACATTCAGTACTTC.

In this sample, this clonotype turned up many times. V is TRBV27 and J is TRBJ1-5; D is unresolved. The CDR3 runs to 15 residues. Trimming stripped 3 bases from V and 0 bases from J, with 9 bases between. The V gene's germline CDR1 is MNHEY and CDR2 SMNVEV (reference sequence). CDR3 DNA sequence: TGTGCCAGCAGTTTGGTAGGTTATAGCAATCAGCCCCAGCATTTT. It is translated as CASSLVGYSNQPQHF.